The sequence of this T cell receptor (beta chain) was determined in a study of Ad26.COV2.S vaccination and SARS-CoV-2 variants. Clones were sequenced by immunoSEQ multiplex PCR, and TCRdb holds only the in-frame ones, with some missing. The sample contains some 290,000 clones, around 84% of which appear only once. Regarding treatment: some 19 received Ad26.COV2.S at low or high dose, single or two shots; about 5 received placebo; per-sample allocation not given. It was on day 63 after the first vaccine or placebo injection that samples were taken. Donor was an adult aged 18-55 years in Boston. The CDR3 extends over 15 amino acids. V shed 0 bases and J shed 0 bases, with 10 bases lying between them. The V gene's germline CDR1 is SGDLS and CDR2 YYNGEE.

This TCR was recovered from a person between 18 and 65 years old who received the Ad26.COV2.S COVID-19 vaccine or a placebo. Specimen: peripheral blood, collected in a trial of Ad26.COV2.S vaccine versus placebo. J is TRBJ2-7 and V is TRBV9; D not resolved. The CDR3 is CASSVVWYSSYEQYF. As DNA, the CDR3 is TGTGCCAGCAGCGTAGTTTGGTACAGCTCCTACGAGCAGTACTTC.